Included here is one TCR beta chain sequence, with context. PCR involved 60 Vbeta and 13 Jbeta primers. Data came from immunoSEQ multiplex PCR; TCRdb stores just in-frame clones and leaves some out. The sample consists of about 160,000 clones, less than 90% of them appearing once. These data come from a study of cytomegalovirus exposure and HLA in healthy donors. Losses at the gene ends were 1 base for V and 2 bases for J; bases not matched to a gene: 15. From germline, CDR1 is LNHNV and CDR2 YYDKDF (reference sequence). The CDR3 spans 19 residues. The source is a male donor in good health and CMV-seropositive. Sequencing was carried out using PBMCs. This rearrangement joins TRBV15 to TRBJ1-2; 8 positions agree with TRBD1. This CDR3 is CATSRVERSRQGANYGYTF. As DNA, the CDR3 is TGTGCCACCAGCAGAGTTGAAAGAAGCAGGCAGGGGGCCAACTATGGCTACACCTTC.